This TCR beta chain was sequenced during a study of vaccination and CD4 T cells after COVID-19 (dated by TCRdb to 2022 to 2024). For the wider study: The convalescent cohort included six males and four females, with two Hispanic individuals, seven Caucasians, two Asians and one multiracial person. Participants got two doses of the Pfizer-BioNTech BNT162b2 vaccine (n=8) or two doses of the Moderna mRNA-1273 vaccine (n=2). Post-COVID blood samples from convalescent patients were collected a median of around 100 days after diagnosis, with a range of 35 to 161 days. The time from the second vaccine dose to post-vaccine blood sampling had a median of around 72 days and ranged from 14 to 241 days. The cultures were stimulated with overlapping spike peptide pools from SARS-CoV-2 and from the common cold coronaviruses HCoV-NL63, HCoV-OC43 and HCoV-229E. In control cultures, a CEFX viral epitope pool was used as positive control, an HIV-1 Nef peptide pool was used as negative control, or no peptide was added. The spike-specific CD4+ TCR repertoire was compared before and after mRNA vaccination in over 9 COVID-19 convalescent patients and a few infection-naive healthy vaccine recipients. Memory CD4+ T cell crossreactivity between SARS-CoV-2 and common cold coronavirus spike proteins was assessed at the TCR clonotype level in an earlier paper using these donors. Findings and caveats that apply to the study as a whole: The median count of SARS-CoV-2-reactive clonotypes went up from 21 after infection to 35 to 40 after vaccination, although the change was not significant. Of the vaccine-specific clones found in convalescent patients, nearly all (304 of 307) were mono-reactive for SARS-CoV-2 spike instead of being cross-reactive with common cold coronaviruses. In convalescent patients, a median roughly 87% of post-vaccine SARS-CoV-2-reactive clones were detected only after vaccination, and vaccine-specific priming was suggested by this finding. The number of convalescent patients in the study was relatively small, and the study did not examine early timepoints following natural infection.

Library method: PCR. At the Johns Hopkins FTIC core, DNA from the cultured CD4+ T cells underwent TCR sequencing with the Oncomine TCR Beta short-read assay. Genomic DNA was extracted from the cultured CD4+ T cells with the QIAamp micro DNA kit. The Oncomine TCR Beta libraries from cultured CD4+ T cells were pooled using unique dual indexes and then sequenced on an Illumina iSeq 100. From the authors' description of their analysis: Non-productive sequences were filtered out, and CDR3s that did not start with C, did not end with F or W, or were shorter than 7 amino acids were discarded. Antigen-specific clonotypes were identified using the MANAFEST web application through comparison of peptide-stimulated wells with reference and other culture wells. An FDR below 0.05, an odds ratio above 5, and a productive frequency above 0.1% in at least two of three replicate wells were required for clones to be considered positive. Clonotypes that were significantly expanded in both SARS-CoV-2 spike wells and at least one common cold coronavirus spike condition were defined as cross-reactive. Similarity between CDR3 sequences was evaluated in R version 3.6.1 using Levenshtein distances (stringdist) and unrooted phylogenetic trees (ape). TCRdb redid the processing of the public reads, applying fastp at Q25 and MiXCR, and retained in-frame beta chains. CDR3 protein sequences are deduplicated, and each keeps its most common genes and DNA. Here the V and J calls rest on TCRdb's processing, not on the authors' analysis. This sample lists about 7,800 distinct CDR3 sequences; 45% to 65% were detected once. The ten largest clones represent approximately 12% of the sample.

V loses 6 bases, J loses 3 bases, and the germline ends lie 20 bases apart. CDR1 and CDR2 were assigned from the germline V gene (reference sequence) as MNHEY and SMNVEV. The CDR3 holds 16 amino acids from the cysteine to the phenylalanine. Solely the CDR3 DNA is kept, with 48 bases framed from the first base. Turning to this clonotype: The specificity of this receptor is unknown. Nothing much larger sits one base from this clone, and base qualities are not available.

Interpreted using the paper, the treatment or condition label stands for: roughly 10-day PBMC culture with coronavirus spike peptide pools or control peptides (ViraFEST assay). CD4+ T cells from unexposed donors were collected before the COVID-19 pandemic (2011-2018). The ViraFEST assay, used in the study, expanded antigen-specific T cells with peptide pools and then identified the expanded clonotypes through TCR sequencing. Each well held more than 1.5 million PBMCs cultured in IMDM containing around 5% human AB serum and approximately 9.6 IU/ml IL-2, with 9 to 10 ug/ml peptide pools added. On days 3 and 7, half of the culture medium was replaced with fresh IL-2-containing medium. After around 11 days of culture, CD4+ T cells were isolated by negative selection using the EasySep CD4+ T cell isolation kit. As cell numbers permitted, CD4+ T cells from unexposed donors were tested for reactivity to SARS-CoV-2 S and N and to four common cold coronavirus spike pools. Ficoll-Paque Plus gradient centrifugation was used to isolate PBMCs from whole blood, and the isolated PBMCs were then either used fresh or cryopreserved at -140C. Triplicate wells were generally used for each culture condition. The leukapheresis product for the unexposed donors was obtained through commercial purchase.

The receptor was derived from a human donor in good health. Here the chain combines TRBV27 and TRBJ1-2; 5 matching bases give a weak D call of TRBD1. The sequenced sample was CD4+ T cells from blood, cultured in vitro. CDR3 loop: CASRRRGLNTDYGYTF. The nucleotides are TGTGCCAGCAGGCGACGGGGCCTCAACACGGACTATGGCTACACCTTC.